The 6 T cell receptor beta chains below all came from one sample that was sequenced in a study of T cell repertoires and leukemia-associated antigens (dated by TCRdb to 2018 to 2020). These receptors have no known antigen. The library was obtained by 5' RACE. The data were produced on an Illumina MiSeq. TCRdb's own reprocessing of the public reads used fastp at Q25 and MiXCR and kept productive beta chains. Each CDR3 protein gets just one entry, which takes the most common genes and DNA from the rows behind it. The sample has 11,000 to 15,000 distinct CDR3 sequences on record, more than 30% of them singletons. In total, the top ten clones hold around 9% of the sample. The sample was CD3+ T cells sorted from blood and cultured. The receptors were sampled from a female donor in good health.

About this clonotype itself: The junction departs from germline at one end; a sequencing error may be responsible. The rearrangement joins TRBV28 to TRBJ2-5; D tentatively reads TRBD1 or TRBD2 (5 bases each). This CDR3 has 13 amino acids. CDR1 is MDHEN and CDR2 is SYDVKM in the germline V gene. CDR3 residues: CAVTGLSQETRYF. The CDR3 DNA reads TGTGCTGTAACGGGGCTTTCCCAAGAGACCCGGTACTTC.

By frequency in the sample, this clonotype is medium-sized. This sequence joins TRBV7-2 and TRBJ2-5, with TRBD1 identical over 8 bases. CDR1 is SGHTA and CDR2 is FQGNSA in the germline V gene. Trimming took 4 bases from V and 5 from J; bases not matched to a gene: 6. The CDR3 has 14 residues. The CDR3 is CASSYRGFTETQYF. In DNA, the CDR3 is TGTGCCAGCAGCTACAGGGGGTTCACGGAGACCCAGTACTTC.

The chain carries TRBV6-5 and TRBJ2-7, with TRBD2 matching 10 bases. Germline lookup yields CDR1 MNHEY and CDR2 SVGAGI. The CDR3 has 14 amino acids. V lost 5 bases to trimming and J lost 5 bases; unmatched junction nucleotides: 6. The CDR3: CASSRAGGPHEQYF. CDR3 DNA: TGTGCCAGCAGTAGAGCGGGAGGGCCCCACGAGCAGTACTTC.

Worth noting for this clonotype: One end of the junction is discordant with germline, which a read error may explain. The chain couples TRBV25-1 to TRBJ2-5; possibly TRBD1 or TRBD2 for D (5 bases each). The CDR3 is 16 amino acids. The germline V gene encodes CDR1 MGHDK and CDR2 SYGVNS. The DNA for the CDR3 is TGTGCCAGCAGTTCTTCCGGGACCCAAAAAATGGAGACCCAGCACTTC. It translates to CASSSSGTQKMETQHF.

This clonotype is medium-sized (0.01 to 0.1%) in the sample. The V gene is TRBV7-8, the J gene TRBJ2-3; TRBD1 matches at 10 bases. This CDR3 has 16 amino acids. The germline V gene has CDR1 SGHVS and CDR2 FQNEAQ. Unmatched junction bases numbered 9, after V lost 5 bases and J lost 4 bases. The CDR3 here is CASSIWGDRGPDTQYF. For the CDR3, the DNA is TGTGCCAGCAGCATATGGGGGGACAGGGGTCCAGATACGCAGTATTTT.

Relative to its sample, this clonotype is medium-sized. This chain joins TRBV20-1 and TRBJ2-5; TRBD2 matches at 7 bases. This CDR3 is built from 13 residues. V was clipped by 3 bases and J by 4 bases; unmatched bases: 5. Germline V gene sequence: CDR1 DFQATT, CDR2 SNEGSKA (reference sequence). In nucleotides, the CDR3 is TGCAGTGCTAGGTGGGAGGGCCGAGAGACCCAGTACTTC. Protein: CSARWEGRETQYF.